These 2 T cell receptor beta chains came from one sample sequenced in a study of CD8+CD57+ T cells in acquired aplastic anemia. Researchers used genomic DNA as the template to profile TCR beta VDJ and CDR3. MiXCR, applied by TCRdb to the reads, yields one record per CDR3 protein. The data contain more than 150,000 distinct CDR3 sequences, under 50% of them singletons. Patients picked for sequencing had shown CD8+CD57+ cell expansion detected by flow cytometry. Sequencing was carried out using sorted CD4+, CD8+, or CD8+CD57+ T cells (not recorded which) from PBMCs. The receptor source for this set is a human donor with aplastic anemia.

The chain recombines TRBV19 with TRBJ2-1; 8 nucleotides line up with TRBD2. Germline CDR1 reads LNHDA; CDR2 reads SQIVND (reference sequence). The CDR3 extends over 15 amino acids. V lost 8 bases, J lost 4 bases, and 10 bases stayed unmatched. The CDR3 coding sequence is TGTGCCAGTGGATCCGAAGCGGGGGTTTACAATGAGCAGTTCTTC. Protein product: CASGSEAGVYNEQFF.

This clonotype has at least ten counts. The chain has TRBV14 and TRBJ2-5; the match to TRBD1 covers 7 bases. The CDR3 spans 16 residues. Trimming took 4 bases from V and 5 from J; bases not matched to a gene: 13. Germline V lookup: CDR1 SGHDN, CDR2 FVKESK. The CDR3 is CASSPDPTGVLETQYF. DNA for the CDR3: TGTGCCAGCAGCCCGGACCCCACAGGGGTGTTGGAGACCCAGTACTTC.